This T cell receptor beta chain derives from a study of regulatory T cells in long-lasting Graves disease (dated by TCRdb to the early 2020s). At the level of the whole study: Antithyroid drugs had been taken for less than 3 months by newly diagnosed Graves' disease patients. A total of approximately 35 samples underwent TCR sequencing: about 13 from persistent and approximately 20 from newly diagnosed Graves' disease patients. The study was registered as a clinical trial and conducted in China. This study used TCR sequencing and RNA sequencing of peripheral blood to compare persistent Graves' disease patients against newly diagnosed Graves' disease patients. General findings and caveats noted by the study authors: Only peripheral blood was studied, because thyroid tissue, the primary lesion, was inaccessible. The authors noted that the small sample size was a limitation that may lower accuracy. TRBV28, TRBJ1-2 and TRBJ2-5 were preferentially used in persistent disease, while TRBV20-1 and TRBJ2-1 were favored in newly diagnosed disease. Sequencing and analysis were restricted to the TCR beta chain. Compared with newly diagnosed patients, persistent Graves' disease patients had lower TCR Shannon entropy and fewer highly expanded clones, which suggests clonal expansion. Patients with persistent disease shared more public clonotypes (about 2,900) than newly diagnosed patients did (around 980).

The CDR3 sequence holds 17 residues, the cysteine and phenylalanine included. Here the CDR3 DNA is all that survives: 51 bases in frame from base 1. For CDR1 and CDR2, the germline V gene lists SGHVS and FQNEAQ. V has 1 base trimmed and J has 2 bases trimmed; junction bases matching no gene number 7. The time point label of this sample denotes: newly diagnosed GD, antithyroid drugs for less than 3 months. For both TCR sequencing and RNA sequencing, RNA was extracted from PBMCs in TRIzol. The diagnosis of Graves' disease followed American Thyroid Association guidelines. Recruitment of patients was carried out at an endocrinology department in Xi'an, China. Each patient gave 7 to 9.5 milliliters of peripheral blood, collected in an EDTA anticoagulant tube. PBMCs were isolated by Ficoll Paque Plus density gradient separation without further T cell sorting. An Agilent 2100 Bioanalyzer and agarose gel were used to check RNA quality, and a NanoDrop 2000 was used to measure RNA concentration.

This clonotype was seen at least ten times. It has no known antigen specificity. No base-level quality is on record; no much larger clone is a single base apart. The library was produced with multiplex PCR. The reads were generated on an Illumina HiSeq 4000. TCR beta libraries were built with iRepertoire HTBI primers and Arm-PCR amplification of CDR3 regions. Before sequencing, the PCR products went through gel purification. As for the authors' bioinformatics: Gene usage analysis of CDR3 amino acid clonotypes used the approximately 62 TRBV and about 15 TRBJ segments found across samples. Filtered high-quality paired reads were merged into contigs using COPE and FqMerger. BLAST was used to align contigs to IMGT TRBV, TRBD and TRBJ reference genes, with CDR3 defined following IMGT. Any clonotype with a frequency above 0.1% was counted as a highly expanded clone. Shannon entropy served as the measure of repertoire diversity, while the Gini coefficient captured V-J evenness. Public clonotypes were defined as clonotypes shared by more than one individual. The public reads were quality trimmed at Q25 with fastp and then assembled into clones with MiXCR by TCRdb, keeping productive beta chains. Each CDR3 protein gets just one entry, which takes the most common genes and DNA from the rows behind it. These V and J calls originate from TCRdb's pipeline instead of the authors' own analysis. For this sample the table gives 550,000 or so distinct CDR3 sequences, of which approximately 12% were detected only once. Jointly, the top ten make up 7.5% to 9% of the sample.

These records were also assigned to another study, of T cells in Graves' hyperthyroidism and ophthalmopathy. Looking at the second paper: Stable Graves' hyperthyroidism was defined as the absence of progression to ophthalmopathy over 18 months of follow-up. Hyperthyroidism patients were aged 18 to 65 years and newly diagnosed, with disease duration of less than 2 months. The study excluded patients with uncontrolled infections, other autoimmune diseases, pregnancy or lactation. Diagnoses were based on clinical symptoms, serum thyroxine and TRAb, thyroid ultrasound and orbital computed tomography. For the first round of RT-PCR on the TCR CDR3, the HTBI primer set was used together with the Qiagen OneStep RT-PCR kit. Most expanded thyroid clonotypes (frequency above 0.001) were also detected in blood, suggesting blood repertoires may reflect thyroid immune responses. In cross-validation, a model built on a 13 V-J signature told ophthalmopathy apart from stable hyperthyroidism with 87.88% sensitivity and approximately 84% specificity, and in testing the same model reached 80%/75%. In validation, progression to ophthalmopathy was predicted by the model with around 71% sensitivity and 72.22% specificity, a median of approximately 6.5 months before onset. A discovery cohort of approximately 100 patients, about 40 with Graves' ophthalmopathy and 55 to 65 with stable Graves' hyperthyroidism, was used to find distinguishing TCR V-J signatures. Prospective prediction of ophthalmopathy was tested in an independent validation cohort of approximately 19 hyperthyroidism patients and 17 patients who later progressed to ophthalmopathy. The roughly 100 discovery patients were randomly divided into training and test sets at a 7:3 ratio. Thyroid tissue and blood T-cell repertoires from about six Graves' hyperthyroidism patients were also compared in the study. Following sampling, methimazole starting at 30 mg daily was given to hyperthyroidism patients, and high-dose intravenous methylprednisolone was given to ophthalmopathy patients. A second multiplex PCR round built the libraries, followed by size selection and purification. Libraries were sequenced paired-end with 100 bp reads on an Illumina HiSeq2000. SOAPnuke was used to process the raw data, throwing out any read that contained adapters or uncalled bases, had a mean Phred below 15, or lacked an exact constant-primer or identifier match. High-quality paired reads were merged using COPE v1.2.5, and each unique nucleotide sequence was defined as a clonotype. Clonotypes were aligned to IMGT TRBV, TRBD and TRBJ reference segments using MiTCR v1.1. Analysis was restricted to V-J combinations with a frequency above 0.0001, which covered 99% to 99.2% of repertoires. The TCS score was defined as the ratio of F50 (clonal expansion) to E x V (chaos), calculated using BLOSUM62-based TCRdist between CDR3 peptides within each V-J. Welch's t-statistics and random forest reduced roughly 540 V-J features to under 15, which were used in a naive Bayes classifier (R e1071). Sample size was not statistically predetermined, and blinding of investigators to group allocation was not performed. According to the paper, TCR Vbeta CDR3 sequencing was carried out on 120 to 150 peripheral blood samples, which came from under 50 ophthalmopathy, around 74 hyperthyroidism and approximately 17 progressor patients.

The source of this sequence is a woman in her twenties or thirties with Graves disease. Donor details come from another sample of the same person, matched by shared clones. The chain was built from TRBV7-8 and TRBJ1-4; 7 central nucleotides agree with TRBD1. The sample here was peripheral blood mononuclear cells (PBMCs), taken at new diagnosis, from a patient treated with antithyroid drugs. The CDR3 corresponds to CASSLGWRGQTNEKLFF. The DNA is TGTGCCAGCAGCTTAGGTTGGAGGGGGCAGACTAATGAAAAACTGTTTTTT.